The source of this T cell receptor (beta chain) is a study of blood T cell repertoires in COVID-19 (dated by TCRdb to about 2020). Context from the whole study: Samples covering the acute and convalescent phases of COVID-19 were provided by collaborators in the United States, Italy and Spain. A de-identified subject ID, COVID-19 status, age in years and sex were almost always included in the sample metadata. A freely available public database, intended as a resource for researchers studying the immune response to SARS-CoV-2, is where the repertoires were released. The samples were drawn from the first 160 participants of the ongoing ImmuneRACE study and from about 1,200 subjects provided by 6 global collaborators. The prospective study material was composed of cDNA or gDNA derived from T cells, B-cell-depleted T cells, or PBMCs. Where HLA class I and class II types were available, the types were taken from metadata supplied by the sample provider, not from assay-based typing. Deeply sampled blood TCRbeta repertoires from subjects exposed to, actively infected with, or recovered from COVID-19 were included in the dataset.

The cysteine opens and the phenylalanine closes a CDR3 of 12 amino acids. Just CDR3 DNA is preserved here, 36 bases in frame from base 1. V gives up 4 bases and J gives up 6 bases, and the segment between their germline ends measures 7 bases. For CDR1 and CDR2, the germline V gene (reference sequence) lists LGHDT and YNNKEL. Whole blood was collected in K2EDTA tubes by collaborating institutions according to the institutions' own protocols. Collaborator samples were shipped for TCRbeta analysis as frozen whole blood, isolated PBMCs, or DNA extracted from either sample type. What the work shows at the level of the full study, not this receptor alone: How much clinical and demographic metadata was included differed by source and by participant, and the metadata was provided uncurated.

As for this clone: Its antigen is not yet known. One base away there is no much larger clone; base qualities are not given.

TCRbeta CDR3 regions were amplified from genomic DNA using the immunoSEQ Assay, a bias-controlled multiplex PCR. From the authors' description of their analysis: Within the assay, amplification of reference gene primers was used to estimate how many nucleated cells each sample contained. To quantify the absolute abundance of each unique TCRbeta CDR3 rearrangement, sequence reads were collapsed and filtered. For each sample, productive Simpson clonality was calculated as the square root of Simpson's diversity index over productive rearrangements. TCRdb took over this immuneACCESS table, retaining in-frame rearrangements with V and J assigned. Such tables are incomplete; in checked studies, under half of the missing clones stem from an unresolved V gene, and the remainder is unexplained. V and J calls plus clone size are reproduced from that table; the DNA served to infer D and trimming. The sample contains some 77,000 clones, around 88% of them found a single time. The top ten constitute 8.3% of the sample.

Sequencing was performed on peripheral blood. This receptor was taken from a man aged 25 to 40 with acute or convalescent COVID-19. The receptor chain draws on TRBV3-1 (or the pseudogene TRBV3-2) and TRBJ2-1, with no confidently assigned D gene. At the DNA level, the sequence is TGTGCCAGCAGCCCTCCTTCCAATGAGCAGTTCTTC. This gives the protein CASSPPSNEQFF.